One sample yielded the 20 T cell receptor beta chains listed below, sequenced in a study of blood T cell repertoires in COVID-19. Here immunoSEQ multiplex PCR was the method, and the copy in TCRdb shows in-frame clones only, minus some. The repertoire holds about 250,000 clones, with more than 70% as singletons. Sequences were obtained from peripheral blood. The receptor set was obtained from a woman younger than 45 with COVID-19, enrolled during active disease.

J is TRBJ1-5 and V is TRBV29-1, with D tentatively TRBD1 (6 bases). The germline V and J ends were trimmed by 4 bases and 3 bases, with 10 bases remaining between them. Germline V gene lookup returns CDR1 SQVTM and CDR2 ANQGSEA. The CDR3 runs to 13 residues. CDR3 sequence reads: CSVGGGDNQPQHF. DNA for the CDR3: TGCAGCGTTGGTGGGGGCGACAATCAGCCCCAGCATTTT.

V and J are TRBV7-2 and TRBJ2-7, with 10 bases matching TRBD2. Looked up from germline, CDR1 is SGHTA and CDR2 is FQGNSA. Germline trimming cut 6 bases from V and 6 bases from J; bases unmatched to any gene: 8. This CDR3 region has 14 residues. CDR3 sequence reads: CASSQRAGGGEQYF. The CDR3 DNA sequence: TGTGCCAGCAGTCAGAGAGCGGGAGGGGGCGAGCAGTACTTC. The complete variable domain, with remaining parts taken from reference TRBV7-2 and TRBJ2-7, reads GAGVSQSPSNKVTEKGKDVELRCDPISGHTALYWYRQSLGQGLEFLIYFQGNSAPDKSGLPSDRFSAERTGGSVSTLTIQRTQQEDSAVYLCASSQRAGGGEQYFGPGTRLTVT.

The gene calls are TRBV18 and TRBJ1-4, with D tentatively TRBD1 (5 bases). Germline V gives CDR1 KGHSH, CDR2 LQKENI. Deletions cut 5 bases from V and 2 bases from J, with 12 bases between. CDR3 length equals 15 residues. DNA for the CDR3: TGTGCCAGCTCATCGCAGGGTGGCACTAATGAAAAACTGTTTTTT. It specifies CASSSQGGTNEKLFF.

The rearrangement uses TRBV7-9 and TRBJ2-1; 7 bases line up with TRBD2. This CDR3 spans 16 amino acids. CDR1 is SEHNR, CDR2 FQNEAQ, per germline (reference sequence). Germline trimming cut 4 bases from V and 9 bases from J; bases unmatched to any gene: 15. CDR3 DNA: TGTGCCAGCAGCTCCCCTGGCGGACTAGTGAGGAGTGAGCAGTTCTTC. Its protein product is CASSSPGGLVRSEQFF.

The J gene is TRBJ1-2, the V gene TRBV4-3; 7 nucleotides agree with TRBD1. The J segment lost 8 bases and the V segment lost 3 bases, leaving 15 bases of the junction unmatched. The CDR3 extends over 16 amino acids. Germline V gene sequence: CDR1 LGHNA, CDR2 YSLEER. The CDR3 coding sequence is TGCGCCAGCAGCCAGGGCCCCAACAGGGGTCCGGAAGGCTACACCTTC. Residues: CASSQGPNRGPEGYTF.

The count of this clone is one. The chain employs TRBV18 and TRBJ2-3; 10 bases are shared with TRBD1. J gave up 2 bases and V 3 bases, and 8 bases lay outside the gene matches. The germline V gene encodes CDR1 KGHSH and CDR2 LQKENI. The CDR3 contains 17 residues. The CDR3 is CASSPRQTGGLTDTQYF. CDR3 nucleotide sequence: TGTGCCAGCTCACCCCGACAGACAGGGGGCCTCACAGATACGCAGTATTTT.

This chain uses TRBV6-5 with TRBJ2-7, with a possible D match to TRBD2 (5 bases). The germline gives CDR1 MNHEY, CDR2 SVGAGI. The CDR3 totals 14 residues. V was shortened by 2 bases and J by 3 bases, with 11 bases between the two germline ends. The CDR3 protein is CASSYSRGSYEQYF. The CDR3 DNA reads TGTGCCAGCAGTTACAGCCGTGGGAGCTACGAGCAGTACTTC.

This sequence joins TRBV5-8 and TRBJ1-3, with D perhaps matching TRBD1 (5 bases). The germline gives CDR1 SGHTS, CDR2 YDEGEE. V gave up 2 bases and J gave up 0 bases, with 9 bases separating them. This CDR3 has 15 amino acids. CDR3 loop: CASSFQGISGNTIYF. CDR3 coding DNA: TGTGCCAGCAGCTTCCAGGGCATCTCTGGAAACACCATATATTTT.

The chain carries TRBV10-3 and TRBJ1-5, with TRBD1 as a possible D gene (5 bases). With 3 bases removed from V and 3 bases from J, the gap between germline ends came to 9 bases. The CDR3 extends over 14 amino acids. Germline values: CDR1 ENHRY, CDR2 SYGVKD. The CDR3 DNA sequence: TGTGCCATCAGTGAAGGAGGGACCAATCAGCCCCAGCATTTT. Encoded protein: CAISEGGTNQPQHF.

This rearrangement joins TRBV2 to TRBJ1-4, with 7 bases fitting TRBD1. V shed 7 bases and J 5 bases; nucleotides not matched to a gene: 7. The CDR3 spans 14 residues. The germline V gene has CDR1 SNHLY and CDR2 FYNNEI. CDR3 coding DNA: TGTGCCAGCAAAACGGGACAGCGAAATGAAAAACTGTTTTTT. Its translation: CASKTGQRNEKLFF. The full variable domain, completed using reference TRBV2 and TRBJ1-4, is EPEVTQTPSHQVTQMGQEVILRCVPISNHLYFYWYRQILGQKVEFLVSFYNNEISEKSEIFDDQFSVERPDGSNFTLKIRSTKLEDSAMYFCASKTGQRNEKLFFGSGTQLSVL.

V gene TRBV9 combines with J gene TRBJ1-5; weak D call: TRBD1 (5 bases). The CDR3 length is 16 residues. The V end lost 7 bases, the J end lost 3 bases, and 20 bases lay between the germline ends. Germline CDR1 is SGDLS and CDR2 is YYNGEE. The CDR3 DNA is TGTGCCAGCGTGGACGGACACCGAGCCCCCAATCAGCCCCAGCATTTT. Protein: CASVDGHRAPNQPQHF.

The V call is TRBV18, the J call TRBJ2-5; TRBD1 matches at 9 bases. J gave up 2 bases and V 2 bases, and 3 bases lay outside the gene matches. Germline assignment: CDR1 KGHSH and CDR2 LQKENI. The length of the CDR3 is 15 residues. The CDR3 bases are TGTGCCAGCTCACCATTGGGGACAGGGCAAGAGACCCAGTACTTC. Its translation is CASSPLGTGQETQYF. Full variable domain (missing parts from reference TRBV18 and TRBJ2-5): NAGVMQNPRHLVRRRGQEARLRCSPMKGHSHVYWYRQLPEEGLKFMVYLQKENIIDESGMPKERFSAEFPKEGPSILRIQQVVRGDSAAYFCASSPLGTGQETQYFGPGTRLLVL.

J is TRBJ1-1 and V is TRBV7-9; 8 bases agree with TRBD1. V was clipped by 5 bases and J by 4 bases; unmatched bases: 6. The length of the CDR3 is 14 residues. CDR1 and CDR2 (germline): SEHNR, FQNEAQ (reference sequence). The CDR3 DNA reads TGTGCCAGCAGCGAGACAGGGGCGGGCACTGAAGCTTTCTTT. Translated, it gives CASSETGAGTEAFF.

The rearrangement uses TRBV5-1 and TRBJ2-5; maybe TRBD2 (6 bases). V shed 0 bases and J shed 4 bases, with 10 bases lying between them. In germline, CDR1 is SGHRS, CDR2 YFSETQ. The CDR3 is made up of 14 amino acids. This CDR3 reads CASSLARAGETQYF. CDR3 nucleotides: TGCGCCAGCAGCTTGGCTCGAGCGGGAGAGACCCAGTACTTC.

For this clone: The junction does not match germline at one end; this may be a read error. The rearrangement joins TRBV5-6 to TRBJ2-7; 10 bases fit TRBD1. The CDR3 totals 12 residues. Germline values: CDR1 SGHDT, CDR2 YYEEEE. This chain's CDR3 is CASSLSPGTGDF. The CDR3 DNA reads TGTGCCAGCAGCTTGTCCCCCGGGACAGGGGACTTC.

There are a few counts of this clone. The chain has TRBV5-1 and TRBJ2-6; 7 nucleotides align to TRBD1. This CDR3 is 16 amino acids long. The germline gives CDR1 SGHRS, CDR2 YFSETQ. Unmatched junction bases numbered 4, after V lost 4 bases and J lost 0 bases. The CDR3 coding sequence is TGCGCCAGCAGCAAGGGACAGATCTCTGGGGCCAACGTCCTGACTTTC. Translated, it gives CASSKGQISGANVLTF.

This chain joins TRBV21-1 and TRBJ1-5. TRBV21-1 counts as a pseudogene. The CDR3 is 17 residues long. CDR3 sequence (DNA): TGTGCCAGCAGCTTTAAGGAAGACCGGAGTAGGAGTCAGCCCCAGCATTTT. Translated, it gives CASSFKEDRSRSQPQHF.

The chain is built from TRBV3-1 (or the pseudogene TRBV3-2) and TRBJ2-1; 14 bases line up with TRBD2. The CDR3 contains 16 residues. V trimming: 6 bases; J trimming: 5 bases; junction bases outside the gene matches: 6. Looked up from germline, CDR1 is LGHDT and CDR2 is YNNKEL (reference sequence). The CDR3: CASSRGTSGGNNEQFF. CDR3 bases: TGTGCCAGCAGTCGCGGGACTAGCGGGGGAAACAATGAGCAGTTCTTC.

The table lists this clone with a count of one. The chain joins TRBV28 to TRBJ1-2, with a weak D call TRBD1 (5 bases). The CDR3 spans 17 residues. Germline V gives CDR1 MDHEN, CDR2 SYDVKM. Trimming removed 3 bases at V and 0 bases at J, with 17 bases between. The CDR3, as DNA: TGTGCCAGCAGTTTTAAAGGGGCGTGGGGTACTAACTATGGCTACACCTTC. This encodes CASSFKGAWGTNYGYTF.

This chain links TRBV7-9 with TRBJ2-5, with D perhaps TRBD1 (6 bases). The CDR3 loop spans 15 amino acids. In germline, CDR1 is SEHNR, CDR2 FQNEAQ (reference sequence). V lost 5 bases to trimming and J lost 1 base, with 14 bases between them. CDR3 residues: CASSGVRGFQETQYF. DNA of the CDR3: TGTGCCAGCAGCGGAGTCAGGGGATTCCAAGAGACCCAGTACTTC. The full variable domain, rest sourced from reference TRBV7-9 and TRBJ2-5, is DTGVSQNPRHKITKRGQNVTFRCDPISEHNRLYWYRQTLGQGPEFLTYFQNEAQLEKSRLLSDRFSAERPKGSFSTLEIQRTEQGDSAMYLCASSGVRGFQETQYFGPGTRLLVL.